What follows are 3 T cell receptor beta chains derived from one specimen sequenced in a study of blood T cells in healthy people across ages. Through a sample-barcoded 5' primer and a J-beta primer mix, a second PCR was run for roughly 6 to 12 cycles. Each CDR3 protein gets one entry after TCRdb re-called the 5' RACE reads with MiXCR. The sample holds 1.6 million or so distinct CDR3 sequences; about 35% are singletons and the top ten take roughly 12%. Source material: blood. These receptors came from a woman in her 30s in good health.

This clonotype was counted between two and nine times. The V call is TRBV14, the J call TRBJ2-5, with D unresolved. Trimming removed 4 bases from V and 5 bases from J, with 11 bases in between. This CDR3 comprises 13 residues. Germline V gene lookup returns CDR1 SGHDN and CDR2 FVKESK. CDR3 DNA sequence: TGTGCCAGCAGCCGTGTCCGAAGGGAGACCCAGTACTTC. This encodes CASSRVRRETQYF.

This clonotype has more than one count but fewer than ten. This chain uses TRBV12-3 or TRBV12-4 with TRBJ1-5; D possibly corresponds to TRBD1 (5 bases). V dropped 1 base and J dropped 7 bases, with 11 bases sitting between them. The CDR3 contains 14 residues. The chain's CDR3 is CASSLEGINQPQHF. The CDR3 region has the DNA TGTGCCAGCAGTTTAGAGGGGATAAACCAGCCCCAGCATTTT.

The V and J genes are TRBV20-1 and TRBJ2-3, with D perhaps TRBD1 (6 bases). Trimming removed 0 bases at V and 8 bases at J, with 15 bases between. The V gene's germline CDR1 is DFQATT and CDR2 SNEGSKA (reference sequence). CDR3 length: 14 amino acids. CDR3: CSARDRGGDFTQYF. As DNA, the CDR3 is TGCAGTGCTAGAGATAGAGGGGGTGACTTTACGCAGTATTTT.